The 11 T cell receptor beta chains presented below share a single source sample, sequenced in a study of blood T cell repertoires in COVID-19. Profiling relied on immunoSEQ multiplex PCR, and the TCRdb table lists in-frame clones only, not all of them. The data contain roughly 120,000 clones, approximately 74% of them seen just once; the ten biggest clones take up 6%. Sequences were obtained from peripheral blood. The receptors were gathered from a man of 80 years or more with COVID-19, enrolled during active disease.

The chain carries TRBV6-5 and TRBJ2-7; D perhaps matches TRBD2 (6 bases). The CDR3 length is 15 residues. Germline CDR1 reads MNHEY; CDR2 reads SVGAGI. V was shortened by 0 bases and J by 7 bases, with 16 bases between the two germline ends. For the CDR3, the DNA is TGTGCCAGCAGTTACTCGATGGGGGGTTACCGTGAGCAGTACTTC. Translation: CASSYSMGGYREQYF.

The rearrangement uses TRBV6-6 and TRBJ2-2, with 9 bases identical to TRBD2. The germline V gene has CDR1 MNHNY and CDR2 SVGAGI (reference sequence). J lost 4 bases, V lost 7 bases, and 4 bases had no gene match. The CDR3 loop spans 14 amino acids. CDR3 coding DNA: TGTGCCAGCAACCGACTAGCGGCCACCGGGGAGCTGTTTTTT. Protein: CASNRLAATGELFF.

This clone showed up just a few times. The chain has TRBV18 and TRBJ1-1; 7 positions agree with TRBD1. CDR1 and CDR2 from the germline V gene are KGHSH and LQKENI. The CDR3 runs to 14 residues. With V trimmed by 5 bases and J by 1 base, 4 bases remained unmatched. As DNA, the CDR3 is TGTGCCAGCTCATCACAGGGGTCGAACACTGAAGCTTTCTTT. This sequence encodes CASSSQGSNTEAFF.

The chain links TRBV7-9 to TRBJ1-1; 7 bases agree with TRBD1. The CDR3 covers 14 residues. Germline V gene lookup returns CDR1 SEHNR and CDR2 FQNEAQ (reference sequence). V lost 4 bases, J lost 0 bases, and 2 bases stayed unmatched. CDR3 sequence: CASSSQGVNTEAFF. In nucleotides, the CDR3 is TGTGCCAGCAGCTCCCAGGGGGTGAACACTGAAGCTTTCTTT.

V is TRBV27 and J is TRBJ2-3; possibly TRBD2 for D (6 bases). Germline V gene data show CDR1 as MNHEY and CDR2 as SMNVEV (reference sequence). Trimming left V 5 bases short and J 0 bases short, with 15 bases between. The CDR3 is made up of 16 amino acids. The CDR3 sequence is CASSLRRGTSTDTQYF. The CDR3 bases are TGTGCCAGCAGTCTGCGGAGGGGCACTAGCACAGATACGCAGTATTTT.

J is TRBJ2-7 and V is TRBV6-5, with 7 bases fitting TRBD1. This CDR3 is 14 amino acids long. Germline loops: CDR1 MNHEY, CDR2 SVGAGI. The V and J ends lost 0 bases and 7 bases, in that order; junction bases with no gene match: 6. Here the CDR3 reads CASSYSYRGGEQYF. The DNA for the CDR3 is TGTGCCAGCAGTTACTCGTACAGGGGTGGTGAGCAGTACTTC.

The chain has TRBV15 and TRBJ2-2; 7 nucleotides align to TRBD1. Germline CDR1 reads LNHNV; CDR2 reads YYDKDF (reference sequence). V lost 1 base, J lost 4 bases, and 12 bases stayed unmatched. The CDR3 is 18 amino acids. In DNA form, the CDR3 reads TGTGCCACCAGCAGAGGACAGGGTGACGCCGGGCCCACCGGGGAGCTGTTTTTT. It specifies CATSRGQGDAGPTGELFF. Filled out from reference TRBV15 and TRBJ2-2, the complete variable domain reads DAMVIQNPRYQVTQFGKPVTLSCSQTLNHNVMYWYQQKSSQAPKLLFHYYDKDFNNEADTPDNFQSRRPNTSFCFLDIRSPGLGDTAMYLCATSRGQGDAGPTGELFFGEGSRLTVL.

This clone has only a few counts. The V call is TRBV5-1, the J call TRBJ1-2, with 7 bases that match TRBD1. With 0 bases clipped from V and 6 bases from J, the junction kept 5 bases outside the gene matches. CDR1 SGHRS and CDR2 YFSETQ come from the germline V gene. This CDR3 comprises 14 residues. CDR3 region: CASSLVSQGNGYTF. CDR3 nucleotides: TGCGCCAGCAGCTTGGTGTCACAGGGGAATGGCTACACCTTC. Looking up the rest from reference TRBV5-1 and TRBJ1-2 gives the full variable domain: KAGVTQTPRYLIKTRGQQVTLSCSPISGHRSVSWYQQTPGQGLQFLFEYFSETQRNKGNFPGRFSGRQFSNSRSEMNVSTLELGDSALYLCASSLVSQGNGYTFGSGTRLTVV.

V and J are TRBV28 and TRBJ1-5; a possible D gene is TRBD1 (6 bases). Germline assignment: CDR1 MDHEN and CDR2 SYDVKM. V shed 5 bases and J shed 6 bases, with 20 bases lying between them. This CDR3 is built from 16 residues. CDR3 protein: CASSPGGGAHRQPQHF. CDR3 DNA: TGTGCCAGCAGTCCCGGTGGGGGGGCACATCGTCAGCCCCAGCATTTT.

This sequence joins TRBV10-1 and TRBJ2-5; 8 positions match TRBD2. The CDR3 runs 13 residues. Trimming removed 6 bases from V and 5 bases from J; junction bases left unmatched: 5. Germline V gene sequence: CDR1 WNHNN, CDR2 SYGVQD (reference sequence). The CDR3 spells CASSRAGVETQYF. The CDR3 DNA follows: TGCGCCAGCAGCCGAGCGGGAGTGGAGACCCAGTACTTC.

The chain links TRBV9 to TRBJ2-2, with TRBD2 matching 7 bases. Per the germline V gene, CDR1 is SGDLS and CDR2 is YYNGEE. The CDR3 is 16 amino acids. Trimming removed 4 bases from V and 6 bases from J; junction bases left unmatched: 12. CDR3 coding DNA: TGTGCCAGCAGCCCTACTAGCGTTAGTAGCTCCGGGGAGCTGTTTTTT. Protein product: CASSPTSVSSSGELFF.